Reported below is one T cell receptor (beta chain). Its recognized antigen is unknown. Within one base of it there is no much larger clone, and no base qualities were kept. The entry originates in a study of vaccination and CD4 T cells after COVID-19 (dated by TCRdb to 2022 to 2024). Context from the whole study: In the convalescent cohort there were six males and four females, among whom were two Hispanic individuals, seven Caucasians, two Asians and one multiracial person. Post-COVID blood samples were collected from convalescent patients a median of around 100 days after diagnosis, with a range of about 30 to 170 days. The spike-specific CD4+ TCR repertoire was compared before and after mRNA vaccination in 10 COVID-19 convalescent patients and 4 infection-naive healthy vaccine recipients. As controls, cultures received a CEFX viral epitope pool (the positive control), an HIV-1 Nef peptide pool (the negative control), or no peptide at all. Two doses of either the Pfizer-BioNTech BNT162b2 vaccine (n=8) or the Moderna mRNA-1273 vaccine (n=2) were administered to participants. Culture stimuli were overlapping spike peptide pools from SARS-CoV-2 and from the common cold coronaviruses HCoV-NL63, HCoV-OC43 and HCoV-229E. Post-vaccine blood samples were taken a median of approximately 76 days after the second vaccine dose, with a range of about 13 to 241 days. The study at large found these results: In convalescent patients, a median 86.3% of post-vaccine SARS-CoV-2-reactive clones were detected only after vaccination, and vaccine-specific priming was suggested by this finding. An increase in the median number of SARS-CoV-2-reactive clonotypes from more than 20 after infection to 38 after vaccination was observed, but the change was not found to be significant. The number of convalescent patients in the study was relatively small, and the study did not examine early timepoints following natural infection. Of the vaccine-specific clones found in convalescent patients, nearly all (304 of 307) were mono-reactive for SARS-CoV-2 spike instead of being cross-reactive with common cold coronaviruses.

Trimming takes 4 bases off V and 3 bases off J; junction bases not matched to a gene: 5. Taken from the germline V gene, the CDR1 and CDR2 loops are MNHEY and SVGAGI. Taken from cysteine to phenylalanine, the CDR3 has 14 residues. The kept DNA is CDR3 alone, 42 bases in frame from the first base. The protocol used for the library was PCR. DNA from cultured CD4+ T cells underwent TCR sequencing with the Oncomine TCR Beta short-read assay at the Johns Hopkins FTIC core. The QIAamp micro DNA kit was used to extract genomic DNA from the cultured CD4+ T cells. Oncomine TCR Beta libraries from cultured CD4+ T cells were pooled with unique dual indexes and sequenced on an Illumina iSeq 100. On the authors' methods: Non-productive sequences were removed, and CDR3s not starting with C, not ending with F or W, or shorter than 7 amino acids were discarded. The MANAFEST web application was used to identify antigen-specific clonotypes by comparing peptide-stimulated wells against reference wells and other culture wells. To be called positive, a clone needed an FDR below 0.05, an odds ratio above 5, and a productive frequency above 0.1% in at least two of three replicate wells. Clonotypes that were significantly expanded in both SARS-CoV-2 spike wells and at least one common cold coronavirus spike condition were defined as cross-reactive. CDR3 homology was assessed with Levenshtein distances (stringdist) and unrooted phylogenetic trees (ape) in R version 3.6.1. TCRdb reprocessing: public reads trimmed at Q25 with fastp, clones called with MiXCR, in-frame beta chains kept. Identical CDR3 proteins give one entry, which carries the most common genes and DNA. The V and J calls, along with clone size, are taken from TCRdb and not from the paper's own processing. The sample table records roughly 16,000 distinct CDR3 sequences; nearly 80% of these occur just once. The leading ten clones occupy around 9.5% of the sample.

In the paper's terms, the treatment or condition label means: roughly ten-day PBMC culture with coronavirus spike peptide pools or control peptides (ViraFEST assay). The ViraFEST assay was used in the study, in which antigen-specific T cells were expanded with peptide pools and expanded clonotypes were subsequently identified by TCR sequencing. Negative nucleocapsid antibody tests before and after vaccination confirmed that the healthy vaccine recipients had no prior SARS-CoV-2 infection. PBMCs were cultured at two million per well in IMDM supplemented with around 5% human AB serum and 9 to 10 IU/ml IL-2, with 9.5 to 10 ug/ml peptide pools added. On days 3 and 7, half of the culture medium was replaced with fresh IL-2-containing medium. After about 11 days of culture, CD4+ T cells were isolated by negative selection using the EasySep CD4+ T cell isolation kit. PBMCs were separated from whole blood using Ficoll-Paque Plus gradient centrifugation and then either used fresh or cryopreserved at -140C. Triplicate wells were generally used for each culture condition.

Rearrangement joined TRBV6-5 to TRBJ1-2; 7 bases in the junction line up with TRBD1. The source material was CD4+ T cells from blood, cultured in vitro, sampled after SARS-CoV-2 vaccination. This clonotype was sampled from a human donor who received a COVID-19 vaccine. The CDR3 loop reads CASSLAGTDYGYTF. The base sequence is TGTGCCAGCAGTTTAGCCGGGACAGACTATGGCTACACCTTC.